One and the same sample provided the 7 T cell receptor beta chains below, sequenced in a study of blood T cell repertoires in COVID-19 (dated by TCRdb to 2020 to 2022). Receptor amplification or capture employed the immunoSEQ multiplex PCR assay. TCRdb's version of the immuneACCESS table is confined to in-frame rearrangements and falls short of the full clone set. An unresolved V gene accounts for under half of the shortfall where checked; the remainder is of unknown origin. The sample records around 250,000 clones, 80% to 90% of which are singletons. Around 3.1% of the sample rests with the top ten. Source material: PBMCs or T cells enriched from blood (not recorded which). The origin of the receptors is a woman between 35 and 50 years old who had been exposed to COVID-19.

The CDR3 DNA sequence: TGTGCCATCCATCCCACGGGACAGGGTCGGAATCAGCCCCAGCATTTT. This gives the protein CAIHPTGQGRNQPQHF. The chain employs TRBV10-3 and TRBJ1-5; 9 bases are shared with TRBD1. V trimming: 8 bases; J trimming: 4 bases; junction bases outside the gene matches: 12. CDR1 ENHRY and CDR2 SYGVKD come from the germline V gene. The CDR3 is 16 amino acids.

The V gene is TRBV20-1, the J gene TRBJ2-3, with D hard to call. V gave up 7 bases and J gave up 8 bases, with 10 bases separating them. Germline V lookup: CDR1 DFQATT, CDR2 SNEGSKA (reference sequence). The CDR3 totals 10 residues. CDR3 sequence (DNA): TGCAGTGGCCCACCGGGTACGCAGTATTTT. This translates into CSGPPGTQYF.

This rearrangement joins TRBV7-6 to TRBJ1-2; 9 bases line up with TRBD1. The V gene end was trimmed by 5 bases and the J gene end by 4 bases; junction bases not matched to a gene: 11. The CDR3 runs to 16 residues. CDR1 and CDR2 from the germline V gene are SGHVS and FNYEAQ. CDR3 nucleotides: TGTGCCAGCAGCACCCCCGGGACAGGGAAGAGCTATGGCTACACCTTC. Protein sequence: CASSTPGTGKSYGYTF.

The genes are TRBV6-5 and TRBJ1-1; 9 nucleotides match TRBD1. This CDR3 spans 14 amino acids. J was trimmed by 6 bases and V by 5 bases; bases with no gene match: 7. Germline V gene data show CDR1 as MNHEY and CDR2 as SVGAGI. The CDR3 region has the DNA TGTGCCAGCAGTCAACAGGGGGCGCGGCCTGAAGCTTTCTTT. It yields the protein CASSQQGARPEAFF.

V is TRBV6-5 and J is TRBJ2-1, with 9 bases matching TRBD1. Germline CDR1 reads MNHEY; CDR2 reads SVGAGI. This CDR3 is 16 amino acids long. J gave up 7 bases and V 2 bases, and 9 bases lay outside the gene matches. The CDR3, as DNA: TGTGCCAGCAGTTACGTTGGGACAGGGTCTCGGAATGAGCAGTTCTTC. Protein sequence: CASSYVGTGSRNEQFF.

The rearrangement links TRBV7-8 to TRBJ1-2; 8 bases are shared with TRBD1. The CDR3 runs 13 residues. J lost 4 bases, V lost 7 bases, and 5 bases had no gene match. In germline, CDR1 is SGHVS, CDR2 FQNEAQ. CDR3 sequence (DNA): TGTGCCAGCAACCGAGACAGGGGCTATGGCTACACCTTC. Translating it yields CASNRDRGYGYTF. The full variable domain, in which reference TRBV7-8 and TRBJ1-2 provide the parts outside the CDR3, is GAGVSQSPRYKVAKRGQDVALRCDPISGHVSLFWYQQALGQGPEFLTYFQNEAQLDKSGLPSDRFFAERPEGSVSTLKIQRTQQEDSAVYLCASNRDRGYGYTFGSGTRLTVV.

The chain joins TRBV6-4 to TRBJ1-1; 7 nucleotides agree with TRBD1. The CDR3 is made up of 14 amino acids. CDR1 is MRHNA and CDR2 is SNTAGT in the germline V gene. V was clipped by 5 bases and J by 1 base; unmatched bases: 4. Written as DNA, the CDR3 is TGTGCCAGCAGTCCCCAGGGGGGGAACACTGAAGCTTTCTTT. Translated: CASSPQGGNTEAFF.